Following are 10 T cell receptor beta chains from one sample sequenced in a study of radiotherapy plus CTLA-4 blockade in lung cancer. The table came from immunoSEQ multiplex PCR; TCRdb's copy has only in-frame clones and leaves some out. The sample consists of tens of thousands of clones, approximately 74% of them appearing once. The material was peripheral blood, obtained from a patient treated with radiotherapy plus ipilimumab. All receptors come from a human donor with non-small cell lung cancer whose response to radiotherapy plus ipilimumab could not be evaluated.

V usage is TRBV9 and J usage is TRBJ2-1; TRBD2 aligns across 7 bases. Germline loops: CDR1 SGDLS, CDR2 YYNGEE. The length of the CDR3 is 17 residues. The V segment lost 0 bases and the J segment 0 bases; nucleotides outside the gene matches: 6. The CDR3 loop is CASSVGLAEASYNEQFF. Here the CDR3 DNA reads TGTGCCAGCAGCGTAGGGCTAGCGGAAGCCTCCTACAATGAGCAGTTCTTC.

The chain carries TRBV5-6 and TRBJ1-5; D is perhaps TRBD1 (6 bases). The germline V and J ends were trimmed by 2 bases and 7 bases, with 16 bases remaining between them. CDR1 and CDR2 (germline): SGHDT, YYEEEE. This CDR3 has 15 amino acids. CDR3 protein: CASSLWVAGDQPQHF. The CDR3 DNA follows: TGTGCCAGCAGCTTATGGGTAGCAGGGGACCAGCCCCAGCATTTT.

This CDR3 reads CASSLPYEQYF. The CDR3 DNA is TGTGCCAGCAGTCTTCCCTACGAGCAGTACTTC. The chain recombines TRBV21-1 with TRBJ2-7; TRBD2, the table's D call, was not compared with the DNA. TRBV21-1 is described as a pseudogene. The CDR3 covers 11 residues.

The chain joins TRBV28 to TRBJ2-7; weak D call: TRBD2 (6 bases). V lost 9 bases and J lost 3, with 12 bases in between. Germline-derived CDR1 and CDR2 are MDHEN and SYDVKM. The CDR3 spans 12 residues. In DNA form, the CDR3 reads TGTGCCAGTACGGGGGTAAACTACGAGCAGTACTTC. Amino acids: CASTGVNYEQYF.

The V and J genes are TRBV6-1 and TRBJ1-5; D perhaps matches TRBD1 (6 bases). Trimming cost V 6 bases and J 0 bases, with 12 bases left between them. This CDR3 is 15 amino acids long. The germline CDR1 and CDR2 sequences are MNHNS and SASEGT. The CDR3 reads CASRGGVNSNQPQHF. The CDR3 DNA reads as TGTGCCAGCAGAGGGGGAGTCAATAGCAATCAGCCCCAGCATTTT.

CDR3 region: CASSPGTANEKLFF. Here the CDR3 DNA reads TGTGCCAGCTCACCCGGGACAGCGAATGAAAAACTGTTTTTT. The genes are TRBV18 and TRBJ1-4; 7 nucleotides align to TRBD1. From germline, CDR1 is KGHSH and CDR2 LQKENI. J lost 5 bases, V lost 3 bases, and 3 bases had no gene match. This CDR3 is built from 14 residues. Full variable domain (outside the CDR3, taken from reference TRBV18 and TRBJ1-4): NAGVMQNPRHLVRRRGQEARLRCSPMKGHSHVYWYRQLPEEGLKFMVYLQKENIIDESGMPKERFSAEFPKEGPSILRIQQVVRGDSAAYFCASSPGTANEKLFFGSGTQLSVL.

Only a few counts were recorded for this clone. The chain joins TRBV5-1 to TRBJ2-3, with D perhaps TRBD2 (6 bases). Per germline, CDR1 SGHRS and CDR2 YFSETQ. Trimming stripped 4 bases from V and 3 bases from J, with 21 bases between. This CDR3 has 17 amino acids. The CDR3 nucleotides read TGCGCCAGCAGCCCCCGGGATAACGGGAGAGAGACAGATACGCAGTATTTT. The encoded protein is CASSPRDNGRETDTQYF.

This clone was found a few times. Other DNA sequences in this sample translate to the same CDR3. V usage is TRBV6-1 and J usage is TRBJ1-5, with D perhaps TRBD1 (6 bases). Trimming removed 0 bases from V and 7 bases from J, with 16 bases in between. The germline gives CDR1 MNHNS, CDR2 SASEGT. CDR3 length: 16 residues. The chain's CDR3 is CASSEATLGARQPQHF. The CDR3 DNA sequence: TGTGCCAGCAGTGAAGCCACTTTGGGGGCTAGGCAGCCCCAGCATTTT.

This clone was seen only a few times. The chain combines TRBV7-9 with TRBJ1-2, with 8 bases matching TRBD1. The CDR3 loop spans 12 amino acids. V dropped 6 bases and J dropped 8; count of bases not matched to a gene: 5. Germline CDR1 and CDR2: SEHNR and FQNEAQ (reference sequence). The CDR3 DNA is TGTGCCAGCAGTTCACAGGGGGTCGGCTACACCTTC. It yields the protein CASSSQGVGYTF.

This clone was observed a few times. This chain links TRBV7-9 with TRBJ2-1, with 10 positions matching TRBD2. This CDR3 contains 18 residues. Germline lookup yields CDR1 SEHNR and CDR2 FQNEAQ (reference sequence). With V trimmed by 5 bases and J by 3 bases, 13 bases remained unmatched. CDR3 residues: CASSPGLKAGGFYNEQFF. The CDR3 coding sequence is TGTGCCAGCAGCCCCGGCCTAAAAGCGGGAGGGTTCTACAATGAGCAGTTCTTC.